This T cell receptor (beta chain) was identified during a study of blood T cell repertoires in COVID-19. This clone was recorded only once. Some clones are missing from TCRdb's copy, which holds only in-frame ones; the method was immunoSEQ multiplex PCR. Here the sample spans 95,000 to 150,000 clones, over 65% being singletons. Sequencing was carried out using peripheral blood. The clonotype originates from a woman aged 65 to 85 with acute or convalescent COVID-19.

As DNA, the CDR3 is TGTGCCAGCAGCTTAGCGGCTAGCGGGGGAGGGCAGTTCTTC. Translating it yields CASSLAASGGGQFF. The chain joins TRBV11-2 to TRBJ2-1; TRBD2 matches at 10 bases. The CDR3 is 14 residues long. Trimming at V came to 1 base and at J to 12 bases, leaving 6 bases not matched to a gene. Germline CDR1 is SGHAT and CDR2 is FQNNGV.